This T cell receptor (beta chain) was documented in a study of T cell repertoires in cytomegalovirus infection. Background on the study: The study used recently identified HLA-C-restricted and well-studied HLA-B-restricted CMV epitopes. Through public TCR beta signatures, both CMV infection and matching HLA type were indicated.

Concerning this clonotype itself: The antigen is undetermined.

TCRdb reprocessed the reads with MiXCR, giving one entry per CDR3 protein. The sample consists of approximately 910,000 distinct CDR3 sequences, around 30% of them appearing once. The study's findings and limits: CMV-specific TCR beta clonotypes restricted by HLA-C dominated the ex vivo response. Cumulated frequencies of public TCR beta families served to identify carriers of CMV plus the relevant HLA.

The CDR3 has 14 residues. V trimming: 3 bases; J trimming: 9 bases; junction bases outside the gene matches: 7. Sequences were derived from cultured CD8+ T cells from PBMCs, sampled from culture after CMV antigen stimulation. This sequence joins TRBV12-3 or TRBV12-4 and TRBJ1-4; TRBD1 matches at 7 bases. This sequence was found in a human donor in good health (CMV status not recorded). Some clones in this sample may be carry-over from other donors' samples. The CDR3: CASSFDREEKKLFF. The CDR3 DNA follows: TGTGCCAGCAGTTTCGACAGGGAAGAGAAAAAACTGTTTTTT.